This record concerns one TCR beta chain sequence. Its antigen is not known. The source of the sample is a study of CD8 T cells in ankylosing spondylitis. In making TCR beta libraries, quantitative 5'-RACE with molecular barcodes was used. TCRdb re-analysed the 5' RACE reads in MiXCR, keeping a single row per CDR3 protein. In the table there are 500,000 to 550,000 distinct CDR3 sequences, roughly 13% of which are singletons. General observations from the study: Some of these motif variants have turned up before, in reports on reactive arthritis synovial fluid and blood. The clones that were linked to disease were reported to be significantly enriched in matched synovial fluid samples from ankylosing spondylitis patients. Several highly homologous variants formed a TCR beta motif that appeared characteristic of ankylosing spondylitis blood. Disease-linked clones had a CD8+ phenotype and relatively low frequency in peripheral blood.

There are 12 residues in the CDR3. V was clipped by 6 bases and J by 5 bases, with 10 bases between them. The germline CDR1 and CDR2 sequences are MDHEN and SYDVKM. The receptor was isolated from a male donor with ankylosing spondylitis. Sequenced material: blood, either unsorted or a sorted T cell fraction (not recorded which). This rearrangement joins TRBV28 to TRBJ1-1; tentative D call: TRBD1 (6 bases). In nucleotides, the CDR3 is TGTGCCAGCAGGGAACAGGGAACTGAAGCTTTCTTT. The encoded protein is CASREQGTEAFF.